This T cell receptor beta chain was sequenced during a study of T cells in women clearing cervical HPV infection. Assay used: immunoSEQ multiplex PCR; TCRdb lists only in-frame clones, some missing. The table lists more than 15,000 clones. A word on this clone: The read finishes 3 residues shy of the CDR3 end, and the germline J gene is used to complete it.

This CDR3 has 14 amino acids. Germline CDR1 reads MNHNS; CDR2 reads SASEGT. Deletions cut 5 bases from V and 0 bases from J, with 10 bases between. MY09/MY11 PCR detected cervical HPV DNA; dot-blot assigned genotypes. The rearrangement links TRBV6-1 to TRBJ1-1, with D possibly TRBD1 on 5 matching bases. The sample taken for sequencing was blood buffy coat. The clonotype was recovered from a woman between 18 and 75 years old with a cervical HPV16 infection that either progressed to CIN3+ or cleared (not recorded which). CDR3 sequence reads: CASSKDRMNTEAFF. Partial CDR3 DNA: TGTGCCAGCAGTAAAGACAGAATGAACACTGAA.